This passage covers 32 T cell receptor beta chains from one sample sequenced in a study of T-cell reconstitution after alpha-beta-depleted transplantation in children. Unique molecular identifiers were used in preparing the TCRbeta library. Via MiXCR, TCRdb re-called the PCR reads, giving one row per CDR3 protein. The sample yields 480,000 or so distinct CDR3 sequences, roughly a tenth seen once. The input for sequencing was PBMCs, taken before TCRalphabeta/CD19-depleted stem cell transplant. These receptors were collected from a child between 2 and 9 years old with inherited bone marrow failure, due to receive a stem cell transplant.

This clonotype came up a few times. The gene calls are TRBV6-2 or TRBV6-3 and TRBJ2-3, with TRBD2 matching over 16 bases. V was pared by 0 bases and J by 6 bases, with 21 bases of the junction left unmatched. From germline, CDR1 is MNHEY and CDR2 SVGEGT. The CDR3 is 23 residues long. CDR3 DNA: TGTGCCAGCAGTTACTCTCCGATAACCGCCGGGACTAGCGGGAGGGCCACCCCGGATACGCAGTATTTT. It is translated as CASSYSPITAGTSGRATPDTQYF.

Concerning this clonotype itself: This may arise from a read error, as a much more abundant clone is one base away. The genes are TRBV20-1 and TRBJ2-1; 15 nucleotides align to TRBD2. The germline CDR1 and CDR2 sequences are DFQATT and SNEGSKA (reference sequence). This CDR3 region has 15 residues. The CDR3 bases are TGCAGTGCGGAAGGACTAGCGGGAGGGACTGATGAGCAGCTCTTC. Protein: CSAEGLAGGTDEQLF.

The sample holds many counts of this clonotype. The chain carries TRBV7-2 and TRBJ2-1, with 10 nucleotides matching TRBD2. The CDR3 totals 13 residues. Germline V gene sequence: CDR1 SGHTA, CDR2 FQGNSA. V dropped 11 bases and J dropped 3; count of bases not matched to a gene: 4. CDR3 residues: CAGRTSGYNEQFF. CDR3 DNA sequence: TGTGCCGGTCGGACTAGCGGCTACAATGAGCAGTTCTTC.

This clonotype showed up many times. The V call is TRBV27, the J call TRBJ2-1, with 14 bases that match TRBD2. The CDR3 contains 15 residues. Germline V gene sequence: CDR1 MNHEY, CDR2 SMNVEV (reference sequence). With 6 bases clipped from V and 6 bases from J, the junction kept 4 bases outside the gene matches. CDR3 region: CASSPGTSGSNEQFF. CDR3 in DNA: TGTGCCAGCAGCCCTGGGACTAGCGGGAGCAATGAGCAGTTCTTC.

The V call is TRBV28, the J call TRBJ1-1; 9 positions match TRBD1. J gave up 5 bases and V 5 bases, and 9 bases lay outside the gene matches. CDR3 size: 15 residues. Germline V gene sequence: CDR1 MDHEN, CDR2 SYDVKM. CDR3 coding DNA: TGTGCCAGCAGTCCCGGGACAGGGATAAGGACTGAAGCTTTCTTT. This codes for CASSPGTGIRTEAFF. Full variable domain (missing parts from reference TRBV28 and TRBJ1-1): DVKVTQSSRYLVKRTGEKVFLECVQDMDHENMFWYRQDPGLGLRLIYFSYDVKMKEKGDIPEGYSVSREKKERFSLILESASTNQTSMYLCASSPGTGIRTEAFFGQGTRLTVV.

This clonotype was counted ten times or more. The J gene is TRBJ2-1, the V gene TRBV11-2; 11 nucleotides line up with TRBD2. Per the germline V gene, CDR1 is SGHAT and CDR2 is FQNNGV. The length of the CDR3 is 15 residues. After removal of 1 base from V and 5 bases from J, the junction contained 1 base not matched to a gene. CDR3 coding DNA: TGTGCCAGCAGCTTAGGTAGCGGGGGGGACAATGAGCAGTTCTTC. It codes for CASSLGSGGDNEQFF. Using reference TRBV11-2 and TRBJ2-1 for the parts outside the CDR3, the full variable domain is EAGVAQSPRYKIIEKRQSVAFWCNPISGHATLYWYQQILGQGPKLLIQFQNNGVVDDSQLPKDRFSAERLKGVDSTLKIQPAKLEDSAVYLCASSLGSGGDNEQFFGPGTRLTVL.

This clonotype came up many times. V is TRBV5-6 and J is TRBJ2-3, with a tentative D call TRBD1 (5 bases). The germline gives CDR1 SGHDT, CDR2 YYEEEE. Trimming cost V 2 bases and J 1 base, with 11 bases left between them. This CDR3 comprises 15 residues. This CDR3 is CASSLEGEGTDTQYF. CDR3 bases: TGTGCCAGCAGCTTAGAAGGGGAAGGCACAGATACGCAGTATTTT.

This clonotype was found many times. This rearrangement joins TRBV12-3 or TRBV12-4 to TRBJ2-7, with 9 bases that match TRBD1. The CDR3 has 14 residues. V gave up 6 bases and J gave up 5 bases; unmatched junction bases: 8. The DNA of the CDR3 is TGTGCCAGCAGGAACAGGGGGCAGGGTCACGAGCAGTACTTC. Protein: CASRNRGQGHEQYF.

The chain couples TRBV11-2 to TRBJ2-2; TRBD2 aligns across 11 bases. Germline V gene lookup returns CDR1 SGHAT and CDR2 FQNNGV. V trimming: 5 bases; J trimming: 1 base; junction bases outside the gene matches: 9. The CDR3 runs to 18 residues. In nucleotides, the CDR3 is TGTGCCAGCAGCGCCAGACTAGCGGGGCCCGGGAACACCGGGGAGCTGTTTTTT. Its protein product is CASSARLAGPGNTGELFF.

There are many counts of this clonotype. The CDR3 DNA sequence: TGCGCCAGCAGCCAAGTGTTTGGGACAGGGGGAGCTAATGAAAAACTGTTTTTT. As protein: CASSQVFGTGGANEKLFF. The chain recombines TRBV4-3 with TRBJ1-4, with 11 bases that match TRBD1. Trimming took 1 base from V and 3 from J; bases not matched to a gene: 7. Germline CDR1 LGHNA, CDR2 YSLEER. The CDR3 extends over 18 amino acids.

In this sample, this clonotype turned up many times. The J gene is TRBJ2-7, the V gene TRBV18; the D is unclear. V dropped 0 bases and J dropped 2 bases, with 8 bases sitting between them. The CDR3 spans 14 residues. CDR1 and CDR2 (germline): KGHSH, LQKENI. The CDR3 here is CASSPPALTYEQYF. The CDR3 region has the DNA TGTGCCAGCTCACCACCCGCGCTAACCTACGAGCAGTACTTC.

The chain recombines TRBV6-1 with TRBJ2-5; no reliable D call. Deletions cut 6 bases from V and 5 bases from J, with 22 bases between. CDR1 is MNHNS, CDR2 SASEGT, per germline. The CDR3 has 16 residues. The CDR3 DNA is TGTGCCAGCAGCCCGGCGGCTCCCCGTCGTCCGGAGACCCAGTACTTC. Protein: CASSPAAPRRPETQYF.

This clonotype showed up many times. The chain recombines TRBV6-5 with TRBJ2-7, with D uncertain. The CDR3 is 14 residues long. CDR1 and CDR2 from the germline V gene are MNHEY and SVGAGI. Trimming took off 0 bases at V and 2 bases at J, with 8 bases between the two ends. The CDR3 DNA is TGTGCCAGCAGTTACTCGGGCTCCCCCTACGAGCAGTACTTC. Protein product: CASSYSGSPYEQYF.

This clonotype was seen repeatedly, ten times or more. This sequence joins TRBV4-3 and TRBJ2-7; 9 nucleotides line up with TRBD2. With V trimmed by 1 base and J by 3 bases, 7 bases remained unmatched. The length of the CDR3 is 16 residues. Per the germline V gene, CDR1 is LGHNA and CDR2 is YSLEER. The CDR3 spells CASSQVGLAGHYEQYF. The CDR3 region has the DNA TGCGCCAGCAGCCAAGTGGGACTAGCAGGACACTACGAGCAGTACTTC.

This clonotype was detected ten times or more. The V gene is TRBV11-2, the J gene TRBJ2-7, with D unclear. From germline, CDR1 is SGHAT and CDR2 FQNNGV. Between the trimmed V and J ends, which lost 4 bases and 0 bases, there was a span of 4 bases. The CDR3 contains 12 residues. The CDR3 region has the DNA TGTGCCAGCAGCTGGGCCTCCTACGAGCAGTACTTC. Translating gives CASSWASYEQYF.

This clonotype was observed many times. The rearrangement joins TRBV11-2 to TRBJ2-1, with 8 bases lining up with TRBD2. Trimming took 5 bases from V and 2 from J; bases not matched to a gene: 5. The germline gives CDR1 SGHAT, CDR2 FQNNGV. The CDR3 loop spans 15 amino acids. The CDR3 bases are TGTGCCAGCAGCCCGAGCGGGAGTACCTACAATGAGCAGTTCTTC. It specifies CASSPSGSTYNEQFF.

This clonotype was counted many times. The chain couples TRBV7-2 to TRBJ2-2; D remains unclear. The germline V gene encodes CDR1 SGHTA and CDR2 FQGNSA. V lost 5 bases and J 6 bases, leaving 13 bases between the germline ends. The CDR3 has 14 amino acids. The chain's CDR3 is CASSPQIEPGELFF. The CDR3 DNA sequence: TGTGCCAGCAGCCCCCAAATCGAGCCCGGGGAGCTGTTTTTT.

This clonotype has ten or more counts. The rearrangement links TRBV12-3 or TRBV12-4 to TRBJ2-3; tentatively, D is TRBD2 (6 bases). Deletions cut 6 bases from V and 0 bases from J, with 13 bases between. This CDR3 has 15 amino acids. The CDR3 coding sequence is TGTGCCAGCAGCCCGAGGACTACTAGCACAGATACGCAGTATTTT. Its translation is CASSPRTTSTDTQYF.

The sample holds many counts of this clonotype. The rearrangement joins TRBV7-9 to TRBJ1-5; D is ambiguous. The CDR3 runs to 13 residues. V gave up 1 base and J gave up 6 bases, with 7 bases separating them. Germline CDR1 and CDR2: SEHNR and FQNEAQ (reference sequence). The CDR3 reads CASSLGRSQPQHF. CDR3 coding DNA: TGTGCCAGCAGCTTAGGTCGAAGTCAGCCCCAGCATTTT.

This clonotype has just a few counts. The chain is built from TRBV6-2 or TRBV6-3 and TRBJ1-5, with a possible D match to TRBD1 (5 bases). CDR1 is MNHEY and CDR2 is SVGEGT in the germline V gene. CDR3 length equals 15 residues. Trimming left V 2 bases short and J 3 bases short, with 11 bases between. The CDR3: CASSYAGPTNQPQHF. As DNA, the CDR3 is TGTGCCAGCAGTTACGCGGGGCCAACCAATCAGCCCCAGCATTTT.

This clonotype was counted many times. This chain connects TRBV12-3 or TRBV12-4 to TRBJ1-6; D gene unclear. Trimming pared 2 bases from V and 8 bases from J, leaving 10 bases between. The CDR3 is 14 amino acids. This chain's CDR3 is CASSLLQKDSPLHF. For the CDR3, the DNA is TGTGCCAGCAGTTTATTACAAAAAGATTCACCCCTCCACTTT.

This clonotype occurred many times. This chain joins TRBV4-1 and TRBJ2-1, with D possibly TRBD2 on 5 matching bases. Trimming shortened V by 2 bases and J by 0 bases, and 11 bases separated the two germline ends. Germline V CDR1 and CDR2: MGHRA, YSYEKL. The CDR3 extends over 16 amino acids. The CDR3: CASSQTRRSSYNEQFF. As DNA, the CDR3 is TGCGCCAGCAGCCAAACTAGGCGGAGCTCCTACAATGAGCAGTTCTTC.

This clonotype showed up many times. J is TRBJ2-3 and V is TRBV27; perhaps TRBD1 as D (6 bases). CDR1 and CDR2 from the germline V gene are MNHEY and SMNVEV (reference sequence). Trimming removed 4 bases from V and 2 bases from J, with 16 bases in between. The CDR3 runs to 16 residues. The DNA of the CDR3 is TGTGCCAGCAGTTGGGGACCACAGGGATACACAGATACGCAGTATTTT. Translating gives CASSWGPQGYTDTQYF.

This clonotype was counted many times. The V call is TRBV7-2, the J call TRBJ2-7; 7 bases align to TRBD2. Looked up from germline, CDR1 is SGHTA and CDR2 is FQGNSA. This CDR3 comprises 17 residues. The trim removed 2 bases at V and 0 bases at J, leaving 10 bases unmatched. CDR3 coding DNA: TGTGCCAGCAGCTTATTTTTCCTAGCGGCTAGCTCCTACGAGCAGTACTTC. Its translation is CASSLFFLAASSYEQYF.

Only a few counts were recorded for this clonotype. The chain employs TRBV15 and TRBJ2-1; 10 bases are shared with TRBD2. The CDR3 contains 16 residues. Germline V lookup: CDR1 LNHNV, CDR2 YYDKDF (reference sequence). J was trimmed by 8 bases and V by 1 base; bases with no gene match: 8. In nucleotides, the CDR3 is TGTGCCACCAGCAGAGCAGCGGGAGGGCCGTGGGATGAGCAGTTCTTC. Residues: CATSRAAGGPWDEQFF.

This clonotype was seen at least ten times. The chain combines TRBV5-1 with TRBJ1-1; D is unresolved. CDR3 length equals 16 residues. Germline CDR1 SGHRS, CDR2 YFSETQ. V shed 5 bases and J shed 0 bases, with 17 bases lying between them. The CDR3 region has the DNA TGCGCCAGCAGTGAGACGGGAAGAGTCTTGAACACTGAAGCTTTCTTT. Translated: CASSETGRVLNTEAFF.

This clonotype was counted ten times or more. The V gene is TRBV20-1, the J gene TRBJ2-1; no clear D gene. The ends were cut back, 0 bases at V and 10 bases at J, with 10 bases in the middle. The CDR3 length is 12 residues. The germline V gene has CDR1 DFQATT and CDR2 SNEGSKA (reference sequence). CDR3 nucleotides: TGCAGTGCTAGAGATGGAGACCAAGAGCAGTTCTTC. Protein: CSARDGDQEQFF.

This clonotype was detected many times. This chain uses TRBV7-9 with TRBJ2-3; D is ambiguous. CDR1 SEHNR and CDR2 FQNEAQ come from the germline V gene (reference sequence). Trimming took off 5 bases at V and 3 bases at J, with 12 bases between the two ends. This CDR3 has 14 residues. The CDR3 spells CASSTWRITDTQYF. The CDR3 bases are TGTGCCAGCAGCACCTGGAGAATAACAGATACGCAGTATTTT.

This clonotype was seen many times. The chain carries TRBV28 and TRBJ2-7; 8 nucleotides agree with TRBD1. Losses at the gene ends were 4 bases for V and 5 bases for J; bases not matched to a gene: 7. The germline V gene encodes CDR1 MDHEN and CDR2 SYDVKM. The CDR3 length is 14 residues. Here the CDR3 DNA reads TGTGCCAGCAGTTGGGGGACAGGAGGGAACGAGCAGTACTTC. Translated, it gives CASSWGTGGNEQYF.

This clonotype was counted between two and nine times. The chain uses TRBV5-6 and TRBJ2-1; D ambiguous. Germline-derived CDR1 and CDR2 are SGHDT and YYEEEE. The CDR3 length is 12 residues. Trimming stripped 0 bases from V and 8 bases from J, with 6 bases between. The CDR3 sequence: CASSLASDEQFF. The DNA for the CDR3 is TGTGCCAGCAGCTTGGCCAGTGATGAGCAGTTCTTC.

This clonotype was detected only a few times. J is TRBJ2-6 and V is TRBV6-1; D uncertain. Trimming took off 4 bases at V and 0 bases at J, with 7 bases between the two ends. The CDR3 has 15 residues. The germline V gene has CDR1 MNHNS and CDR2 SASEGT. The CDR3 DNA follows: TGTGCCAGCAGTGGGCGGCACTCTGGGGCCAACGTCCTGACTTTC. Its translation: CASSGRHSGANVLTF.

This clonotype was seen repeatedly, ten times or more. The chain carries TRBV7-9 and TRBJ1-2; D is unclear. The CDR3 is made up of 15 amino acids. Trimming stripped 0 bases from V and 2 bases from J, with 10 bases between. Germline CDR1 and CDR2: SEHNR and FQNEAQ (reference sequence). DNA for the CDR3: TGTGCCAGCAGCTTAGCGTTAACGTACAACTATGGCTACACCTTC. Encoded protein: CASSLALTYNYGYTF.